This passage covers 22 T cell receptor beta chains from one sample sequenced in a study of beta chain features in type 1 diabetes. TCRB transcripts that were expressed got sequenced, as all of the isolated RNA had been reverse transcribed. Repertoires were generated with immunoSEQ multiplex PCR, while TCRdb's copy carries only in-frame clones and drops some. The profile shows 300,000 to 450,000 clones, 8.5% to 10% of them singletons. Their recognized antigens are unknown. Findings and limits, study-wide: TCRB CDR3s were moderately but significantly shorter in Type 1 diabetes patients in all four CD4+ subsets.

The source material was central memory CD4+ T cells from blood. The receptors come from a man in his thirties or forties with type 1 diabetes.

Comment on this clone: At the DNA level, this CDR3 is encoded by other sequences in the same sample as well. The chain is built from TRBV5-1 and TRBJ2-7, with D perhaps TRBD1 (6 bases). CDR3 length equals 14 residues. Per the germline V gene, CDR1 is SGHRS and CDR2 is YFSETQ. V gave up 0 bases and J gave up 3 bases, with 10 bases separating them. The CDR3 coding sequence is TGCGCCAGCAGCTTGGGCCAAGGGGGCTACGAGCAGTACTTC. Its protein is CASSLGQGGYEQYF.

V is TRBV9 and J is TRBJ2-1, with D perhaps TRBD1 (7 bases). Germline V gives CDR1 SGDLS, CDR2 YYNGEE. With 0 bases removed from V and 3 bases from J, the gap between germline ends came to 10 bases. The length of the CDR3 is 15 residues. DNA for the CDR3: TGTGCCAGCAGCGTAGGTCAGGGGGGCTACAATGAGCAGTTCTTC. Translation gives CASSVGQGGYNEQFF.

V usage is TRBV11-1 and J usage is TRBJ2-3, with D perhaps given as TRBD1 or TRBD2 (5 bases each). Germline V lookup: CDR1 SGHAT, CDR2 FQDESV (reference sequence). Deletions cut 2 bases from V and 4 bases from J, with 16 bases between. The CDR3 spans 16 residues. CDR3 bases: TGTGCCAGCAGCTTATCCCCAGCAGGGACGGCAGATACGCAGTATTTT. It yields the protein CASSLSPAGTADTQYF. The whole variable domain, remainder taken from reference TRBV11-1 and TRBJ2-3, is EAEVAQSPRYKITEKSQAVAFWCDPISGHATLYWYRQILGQGPELLVQFQDESVVDDSQLPKDRFSAERLKGVDSTLKIQPAELGDSAMYLCASSLSPAGTADTQYFGPGTRLTVL.

This clone was counted a few times. CDR3 protein: CAWSTGGSGTEAFF. The DNA of the CDR3 is TGTGCCTGGAGTACAGGGGGCAGCGGGACTGAAGCTTTCTTT. The rearrangement joins TRBV30 to TRBJ1-1; TRBD1 agrees at 9 bases. CDR1 GTSNPN and CDR2 SVGIG come from the germline V gene (reference sequence). V lost 2 bases and J lost 5; bases outside the gene matches: 6. The CDR3 contains 14 residues.

This clone showed up many times. The rearrangement links TRBV7-9 to TRBJ2-1; 15 bases fit TRBD2. The CDR3 runs 15 residues. Germline V gene data show CDR1 as SEHNR and CDR2 as FQNEAQ (reference sequence). The trim removed 6 bases at V and 12 bases at J, leaving 9 bases unmatched. The CDR3 here is CASSWTSGRAGGQFF. CDR3 in DNA: TGTGCCAGCAGTTGGACTAGCGGGAGGGCCGGTGGGCAGTTCTTC.

In its sample, this clone was seen a few times. This sequence joins TRBV7-8 and TRBJ2-3; 7 positions agree with TRBD2. The CDR3 consists of 15 residues. CDR1 is SGHVS and CDR2 is FQNEAQ in the germline V gene. V lost 8 bases to trimming and J lost 2 bases; unmatched junction nucleotides: 10. Written as DNA, the CDR3 is TGTGCCAGCCGAACGCGTCTAGCGGACACAGATACGCAGTATTTT. Translated, it gives CASRTRLADTDTQYF. Full variable domain (remainder filled in from reference TRBV7-8 and TRBJ2-3): GAGVSQSPRYKVAKRGQDVALRCDPISGHVSLFWYQQALGQGPEFLTYFQNEAQLDKSGLPSDRFFAERPEGSVSTLKIQRTQQEDSAVYLCASRTRLADTDTQYFGPGTRLTVL.

This clone was seen a handful of times. The junction and the germline gene differ at one end; a read error may be behind it. The V and J genes are TRBV6-5 and TRBJ2-3, with a tentative D call TRBD1 (5 bases). CDR1 is MNHEY, CDR2 SVGAGI, per germline. This CDR3 comprises 13 residues. The CDR3 DNA follows: TGTGCCATCAGTGAACCCAGGGTGGGTGCGCAGTATTTT. It is translated as CAISEPRVGAQYF.

The V and J genes are TRBV11-3 and TRBJ2-5; TRBD2 aligns across 9 bases. The CDR3 extends over 17 amino acids. Germline loops: CDR1 SGHNT, CDR2 YENEEA. The trim removed 0 bases at V and 4 bases at J, leaving 9 bases unmatched. In DNA form, the CDR3 reads TGTGCCAGCAGCTTAGAATCGCGGCTAGCGGGACCAGAGACCCAGTACTTC. It codes for CASSLESRLAGPETQYF.

This clone was picked up many times. This chain links TRBV11-2 with TRBJ2-6, with a tentative D call TRBD1 (6 bases). Germline loops: CDR1 SGHAT, CDR2 FQNNGV. Trimming left V 3 bases short and J 3 bases short, with 9 bases between. The CDR3 sequence is 15 residues long. The CDR3 loop reads CASSFRGGGANVLTF. As DNA, the CDR3 is TGTGCCAGCAGCTTTCGAGGGGGTGGGGCCAACGTCCTGACTTTC.

CDR3: CASSPGGATDTQYF. CDR3 nucleotide sequence: TGTGCCAGCAGCCCTGGAGGGGCCACAGATACGCAGTATTTT. The chain combines TRBV2 with TRBJ2-3, with a weak D call TRBD2 (6 bases). V lost 6 bases and J lost 2, with 12 bases in between. The V gene's germline CDR1 is SNHLY and CDR2 FYNNEI. CDR3 length equals 14 residues.

This clone was counted a few times. The CDR3 nucleotides are TGTGCCAGCTCACCTGGGACAGGAATAGGGAGGAACACTGAAGCTTTCTTT. It specifies CASSPGTGIGRNTEAFF. The gene calls are TRBV18 and TRBJ1-1; 8 bases agree with TRBD1. Germline assignment: CDR1 KGHSH and CDR2 LQKENI. The CDR3 sequence is 17 residues long. The V and J ends lost 3 bases and 1 base, in that order; junction bases with no gene match: 10.

This clone was detected only a few times. The chain joins TRBV15 to TRBJ2-7; 11 positions match TRBD2. The CDR3 loop spans 17 amino acids. After removal of 2 bases from V and 6 bases from J, the junction contained 12 bases not matched to a gene. Per the germline V gene, CDR1 is LNHNV and CDR2 is YYDKDF (reference sequence). The CDR3 is CATSRSLAGGFSVEQYF. In DNA form, the CDR3 reads TGTGCCACCAGCAGAAGCCTAGCGGGAGGTTTTTCGGTCGAGCAGTACTTC.

This clone was observed a few times. The CDR3 nucleotides are TGCAGCGTTGCTCAGGGGGCGACTGGGGCCAACGTCCTGACTTTC. Its protein is CSVAQGATGANVLTF. The chain joins TRBV29-1 to TRBJ2-6; TRBD1 matches 8 bases. The CDR3 spans 15 residues. After removal of 4 bases from V and 2 bases from J, the junction contained 4 bases not matched to a gene. From germline, CDR1 is SQVTM and CDR2 ANQGSEA. The complete variable domain, with remaining parts taken from reference TRBV29-1 and TRBJ2-6, reads SAVISQKPSRDICQRGTSLTIQCQVDSQVTMMFWYRQQPGQSLTLIATANQGSEATYESGFVIDKFPISRPNLTFSTLTVSNMSPEDSSIYLCSVAQGATGANVLTFGAGSRLTVL.

This clone was picked up a small number of times. The gene calls are TRBV6-5 and TRBJ1-2; TRBD1 agrees at 8 bases. CDR1 MNHEY and CDR2 SVGAGI come from the germline V gene. The CDR3 contains 13 residues. After removal of 2 bases from V and 7 bases from J, the junction contained 3 bases not matched to a gene. In DNA form, the CDR3 reads TGTGCCAGCAGTTACCGGGACAGGTTTGGCTACACCTTC. This codes for CASSYRDRFGYTF.

This clone was counted ten times or more. Within the sample, other DNA sequences also encode this same CDR3. The rearrangement joins TRBV4-2 to TRBJ2-1, with a tentative D call TRBD2 (6 bases). CDR1 is LGHNA, CDR2 YNFKEQ, per germline. This CDR3 contains 17 residues. The V end was cut by 0 bases, the J end by 0 bases, with 12 bases between. The CDR3 sequence is CASSQEPGGSSYNEQFF. In nucleotides, the CDR3 is TGTGCCAGCAGCCAAGAACCCGGAGGGAGCTCCTACAATGAGCAGTTCTTC.

The V call is TRBV6-5, the J call TRBJ2-7, with 7 bases aligning to TRBD1. This CDR3 comprises 13 residues. J was trimmed by 6 bases and V by 1 base; bases with no gene match: 3. Germline values: CDR1 MNHEY, CDR2 SVGAGI. The CDR3 region has the DNA TGTGCCAGCAGTTACTTAGGGGGCGGCGAGCAGTACTTC. It codes for CASSYLGGGEQYF.

The rearrangement uses TRBV28 and TRBJ1-4; the D is unclear. This CDR3 comprises 15 residues. Deletions cut 7 bases from V and 0 bases from J, with 12 bases between. In germline, CDR1 is MDHEN, CDR2 SYDVKM. The CDR3, as DNA: TGTGCCAGCACCCCCGCTGGAGCAACTAATGAAAAACTGTTTTTT. Protein product: CASTPAGATNEKLFF.

The rearrangement joins TRBV15 to TRBJ2-5; TRBD1 matches at 10 bases. This CDR3 contains 16 residues. V trimming: 5 bases; J trimming: 3 bases; junction bases outside the gene matches: 9. Germline lookup yields CDR1 LNHNV and CDR2 YYDKDF (reference sequence). The CDR3 region is CATSAQRTGGKETQYF. CDR3 coding DNA: TGTGCCACCAGCGCCCAGAGGACAGGGGGAAAAGAGACCCAGTACTTC. Drawing the rest from reference TRBV15 and TRBJ2-5, the complete variable domain is DAMVIQNPRYQVTQFGKPVTLSCSQTLNHNVMYWYQQKSSQAPKLLFHYYDKDFNNEADTPDNFQSRRPNTSFCFLDIRSPGLGDTAMYLCATSAQRTGGKETQYFGPGTRLLVL.

This clone was detected a few times. The chain combines TRBV6-5 with TRBJ1-2, with TRBD1 identical over 8 bases. J lost 4 bases, V lost 4 bases, and 5 bases had no gene match. The CDR3 has 14 residues. The germline V gene has CDR1 MNHEY and CDR2 SVGAGI. CDR3 in amino acids: CASSSPGQVYGYTF. In DNA form, the CDR3 reads TGTGCCAGCAGTTCCCCGGGACAGGTCTATGGCTACACCTTC.

V is TRBV7-9 and J is TRBJ2-2; 8 positions match TRBD1. CDR1 and CDR2 (germline): SEHNR, FQNEAQ (reference sequence). The CDR3 has 15 residues. The V segment lost 5 bases and the J segment 5 bases; nucleotides outside the gene matches: 7. The CDR3 spells CASSTQGAGTGELFF. Here the CDR3 DNA reads TGTGCCAGCAGCACGCAGGGGGCGGGTACCGGGGAGCTGTTTTTT. Using reference TRBV7-9 and TRBJ2-2 for the parts outside the CDR3, the full variable domain is DTGVSQNPRHKITKRGQNVTFRCDPISEHNRLYWYRQTLGQGPEFLTYFQNEAQLEKSRLLSDRFSAERPKGSFSTLEIQRTEQGDSAMYLCASSTQGAGTGELFFGEGSRLTVL.

This clone appeared many times. The chain couples TRBV2 to TRBJ2-1; D remains ambiguous. The length of the CDR3 is 13 residues. Trimming removed 6 bases at V and 9 bases at J, with 15 bases between. The V gene's germline CDR1 is SNHLY and CDR2 FYNNEI. The CDR3 sequence is CASSGRLGSEQFF. CDR3 in DNA: TGTGCCAGCAGCGGTAGGTTAGGATCTGAGCAGTTCTTC.

The chain combines TRBV27 with TRBJ2-1; D is uncertain. The V end lost 2 bases, the J end lost 10 bases, and 12 bases lay between the germline ends. The germline V gene has CDR1 MNHEY and CDR2 SMNVEV (reference sequence). This CDR3 has 13 residues. The CDR3 reads CASSLSRPREQFF. In DNA form, the CDR3 reads TGTGCCAGCAGTTTAAGTCGGCCGCGCGAGCAGTTCTTC.